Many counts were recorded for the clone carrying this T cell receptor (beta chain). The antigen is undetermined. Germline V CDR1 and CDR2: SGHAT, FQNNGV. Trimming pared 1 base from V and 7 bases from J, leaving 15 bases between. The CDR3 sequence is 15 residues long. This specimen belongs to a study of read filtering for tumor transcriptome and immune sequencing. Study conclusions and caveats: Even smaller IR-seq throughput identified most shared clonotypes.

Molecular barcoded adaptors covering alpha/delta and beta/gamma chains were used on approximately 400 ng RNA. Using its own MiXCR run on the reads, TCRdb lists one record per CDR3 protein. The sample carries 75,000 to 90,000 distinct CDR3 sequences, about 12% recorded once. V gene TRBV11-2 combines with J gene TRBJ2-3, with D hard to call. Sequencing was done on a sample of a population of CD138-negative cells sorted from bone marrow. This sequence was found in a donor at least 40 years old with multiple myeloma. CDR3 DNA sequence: TGTGCCAGCAGCTTAGCGCCCCAGAACGGAAATACGCAGTATTTT. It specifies CASSLAPQNGNTQYF.